These T cell receptor beta chains were read from a single sample in a study of T cell responses to AZD1222 COVID-19 vaccine. Here immunoSEQ multiplex PCR was the method, and the copy in TCRdb shows in-frame clones only, minus some. The profile shows roughly 140,000 clones, 90% to 95% of them singletons. The sequences come from peripheral blood, collected on day 0 of AZD1222 vaccination. All receptors derive from an adult in good health. The CDR3 runs from the conserved cysteine through the conserved F or W. The order of the fields is J gene, clone size, D gene, V gene, CDR3 DNA, CDR3 protein. The D gene is left open where the match is weak. Clone size, where shown, is once, few, many, or a class for clones that have expanded.

>TRBJ2-1|-|-|TRBV11-3
TGTGCCAGCAGCTTAGATCTACCGGATAGCTCCTACAATGAGCAGTTCTTC
CASSLDLPDSSYNEQFF
>TRBJ1-1|-|-|TRBV7-5
TGTGTCAGAAGAGGACAGGGAATGAACACTGAAGCTTTCTTT
CVRRGQGMNTEAFF
>TRBJ2-7|few|-|TRBV9
TGTGCCAGCAGCCCAACTAGCCCAGGCGAGCAGTACTTC
CASSPTSPGEQYF
>TRBJ1-5|-|TRBD1|TRBV10-2
TGCGCCAGCAGAAGCATGACAGGGAGCAATCAGCCCCAGCATTTT
CASRSMTGSNQPQHF
>TRBJ1-1|-|-|TRBV6-1
TGTGCCAGCAGTGATTTATTGGGCACTGAAGCTTTCTTT
CASSDLLGTEAFF
>TRBJ1-5|-|-|TRBV6-1
TGTGCCAGCAGTGAAGCGTACGAGGGGAATCAGCCCCAGCATTTT
CASSEAYEGNQPQHF
>TRBJ2-1|-|TRBD1|TRBV2
TGTGCCAGCAGTGAGGGACAGGGCTCCTACAATGAGCAGTTCTTC
CASSEGQGSYNEQFF
>TRBJ2-5|once|TRBD2|TRBV9
TGTGCCAGCAGCGTCCGGGGGGGGACCCAGTACTTC
CASSVRGGTQYF
>TRBJ2-5|-|-|TRBV7-2
TGTGCCAGCAGCTTCGGCCAGTTAGAGACCCAGTACTTC
CASSFGQLETQYF
>TRBJ1-3|-|-|TRBV27
TGTGCCAGCAGTAAAGACAGGTTCTCTGGAAACACCATATATTTT
CASSKDRFSGNTIYF
>TRBJ1-1|-|TRBD1|TRBV9
TGTGCCAGCAGCTTAGAGGGACAGGCCACTGAAGCTTTCTTT
CASSLEGQATEAFF
>TRBJ1-2|-|TRBD1|TRBV29-1
TGCAGCGTCGGACAGGGGGAATCGTATGGCTACACCTTC
CSVGQGESYGYTF
>TRBJ1-3|-|-|TRBV10-2
TGCGCCAGCAGAAACAGGCCTGAGAGCTCTGGAAACACCATATATTTT
CASRNRPESSGNTIYF
>TRBJ2-5|-|TRBD2|TRBV5-8
TGTGCCAGCAGCCCCGGGACTAGTGGGGAGACCCAGTACTTC
CASSPGTSGETQYF
>TRBJ2-5|-|TRBD1|TRBV6-8
TGTGCCAGCAGTTACTCGACAGGGGTTTGGGAAGAGACCCAGTACTTC
CASSYSTGVWEETQYF
>TRBJ1-1|-|-|TRBV5-1
TGCGCCAGCAGCTTGGGAGGGACGGAGAAGAGCGAAGCTTTCTTT
CASSLGGTEKSEAFF
>TRBJ1-1|-|TRBD1|TRBV18
TGTGCCAGCTCACCGGGACAGATGAACACTGAAGCTTTCTTT
CASSPGQMNTEAFF
>TRBJ1-2|-|-|TRBV24-1
TGTGCCACCAGTGTGTTAAGGGAGGGGGATTATGGCTACACCTTC
CATSVLREGDYGYTF
>TRBJ2-1|-|TRBD1|TRBV7-2
TGTGCCAGCAGCTTAGACAGGGGGGCCTACAATGAGCAGTTCTTC
CASSLDRGAYNEQFF
>TRBJ2-3|-|-|TRBV6-2/TRBV6-3
TGTGCCAGCAGTAAGTTGGTCGATACGCAGTATTTT
CASSKLVDTQYF
>TRBJ2-3|-|-|TRBV2
TGTGCCAGCAGGCAGGGATATACGCAGTATTTT
CASRQGYTQYF
>TRBJ2-5|-|-|TRBV15
TGTGCCACCAGCAGCCTAGGCGGCGAGACCCAGTACTTC
CATSSLGGETQYF
>TRBJ2-5|-|-|TRBV3-1/TRBV3-2
TGTGCCAGCAGCCAAGGTCGGGACTTCCAGAAGACCCAGTACTTC
CASSQGRDFQKTQYF
>TRBJ1-5|-|-|TRBV9
TGTGCCAGCAGCGTAGATGGAGACAATCAGCCCCAGCATTTT
CASSVDGDNQPQHF
>TRBJ2-6|-|-|TRBV6-4
TGTGCCAGCAGCCCCAGGGACTCTGGGGCCAACGTCCTGACTTTC
CASSPRDSGANVLTF
>TRBJ1-1|-|-|TRBV19
TGTGCCAGTAGTATAACGAACACGAACACTGAAGCTTTCTTT
CASSITNTNTEAFF
>TRBJ1-2|-|-|TRBV28
TGTGCCAGCAGCCACGGGAGGAATGGCTACACCTTC
CASSHGRNGYTF
>TRBJ1-4|-|-|TRBV5-1
TGCGCCAGCAGCTTGGGAGGGGGAGCAAATGAAAAACTGTTTTTT
CASSLGGGANEKLFF
>TRBJ1-1|-|-|TRBV5-6
TGTGCCAGCAGCTTGGTCCAGGGGCAAAAGAACACTGAAGCTTTCTTT
CASSLVQGQKNTEAFF
>TRBJ2-5|few|-|TRBV27
TGTTCGCGCGAGACCCAGTACTTC
CSRETQYF
>TRBJ1-1|-|-|TRBV10-1
TGCGCCAGCAGTGGACAGCTGAACACTGAAGCTTTCTTT
CASSGQLNTEAFF
>TRBJ2-7|-|-|TRBV21-1
TGTGCCAGCAGCAAAGATGGGCCTAGCGGAGGGCCCTCCTACGAGCAGTACTTC
CASSKDGPSGGPSYEQYF
>TRBJ1-5|once|-|TRBV19
TGTGCCAGTAGTATGAGTAGACACTTCAATCAGCCCCAGCATTTT
CASSMSRHFNQPQHF
>TRBJ2-7|-|TRBD2|TRBV2
TGTGCCAGCAGTGATAGGACTAGCGGGAGGTCCATCCGAGGAGAGCAGTACTTC
CASSDRTSGRSIRGEQYF
>TRBJ1-2|-|TRBD1|TRBV3-1/TRBV3-2
TGTGCCAGCAGCCAAGGGGTGACAGGGGTCGGCTACACCTTC
CASSQGVTGVGYTF